This T cell receptor (beta chain) stems from a study of T cell responses to AZD1222 COVID-19 vaccine. TCRdb's copy holds only in-frame clones and misses some; the assay was immunoSEQ multiplex PCR. Of some 170,000 clones detected, around nine tenths appear once; the ten largest clones hold 2.6%. In germline, CDR1 is LGHDT, CDR2 YNNKEL (reference sequence). Trimming left V 1 base short and J 0 bases short, with 7 bases between. CDR3 length: 15 amino acids. The receptor comes from an adult in good health. The specimen was peripheral blood, collected on day 0 of AZD1222 vaccination. This rearrangement joins TRBV3-1 (or the pseudogene TRBV3-2) to TRBJ1-3; no clear D gene. The CDR3 bases are TGTGCCAGCAGCCAAGGGGCTACCTCTGGAAACACCATATATTTT. This gives the protein CASSQGATSGNTIYF.